Sequencing of this T cell receptor beta chain was carried out in a study of breast tumors, draining lymph nodes, adjacent tissues. Findings of the study overall: Tumor T cell lymph node origin was a supported hypothesis, not proven. Tumor repertoires ranked between lymph nodes and nontumor tissue in diversity, with V and J gene preferences. Compared with basal-like, luminal-like tumors shared significantly more repertoire with nontumor tissue. Data fit most tumor T cells coming from lymph node, expanding in tumor.

There are many counts of this clonotype. The antigen remains unidentified. TCRdb ran MiXCR on the multiplex PCR reads and lists one entry per CDR3 protein. This sample yields 150,000 to 200,000 distinct CDR3 sequences, of which 30% to 35% are seen a single time; around 4% belongs to the top ten. Breast cancer patients provided tissue from their axillary draining lymph nodes. Germline V lookup: CDR1 KGHSH, CDR2 LQKENI. The V end was cut by 3 bases, the J end by 7 bases, with 14 bases between. The CDR3 runs to 14 residues. The TCR originated in a female donor with breast cancer. Some clones in this sample may be carry-over from other donors' samples. The sequenced sample consisted of axillary lymph node tissue. V usage is TRBV18 and J usage is TRBJ2-3, with a possible D match to TRBD2 (7 bases). The CDR3 loop is CASSPPAGAHTQYF. In nucleotides, the CDR3 is TGTGCCAGCTCACCCCCGGCGGGGGCCCATACGCAGTATTTT.